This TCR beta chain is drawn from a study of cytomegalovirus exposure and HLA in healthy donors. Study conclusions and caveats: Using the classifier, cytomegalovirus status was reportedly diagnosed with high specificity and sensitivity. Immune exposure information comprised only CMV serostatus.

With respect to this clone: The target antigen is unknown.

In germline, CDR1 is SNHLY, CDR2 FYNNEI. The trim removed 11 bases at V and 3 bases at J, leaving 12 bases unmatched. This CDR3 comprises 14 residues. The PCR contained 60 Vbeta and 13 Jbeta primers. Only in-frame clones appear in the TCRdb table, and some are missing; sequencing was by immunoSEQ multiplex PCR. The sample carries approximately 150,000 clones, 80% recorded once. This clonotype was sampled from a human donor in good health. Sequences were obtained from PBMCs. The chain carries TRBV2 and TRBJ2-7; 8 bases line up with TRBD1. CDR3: CACRSTGENYEQYF. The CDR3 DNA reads TGTGCCTGTAGATCGACAGGGGAGAACTACGAGCAGTACTTC.